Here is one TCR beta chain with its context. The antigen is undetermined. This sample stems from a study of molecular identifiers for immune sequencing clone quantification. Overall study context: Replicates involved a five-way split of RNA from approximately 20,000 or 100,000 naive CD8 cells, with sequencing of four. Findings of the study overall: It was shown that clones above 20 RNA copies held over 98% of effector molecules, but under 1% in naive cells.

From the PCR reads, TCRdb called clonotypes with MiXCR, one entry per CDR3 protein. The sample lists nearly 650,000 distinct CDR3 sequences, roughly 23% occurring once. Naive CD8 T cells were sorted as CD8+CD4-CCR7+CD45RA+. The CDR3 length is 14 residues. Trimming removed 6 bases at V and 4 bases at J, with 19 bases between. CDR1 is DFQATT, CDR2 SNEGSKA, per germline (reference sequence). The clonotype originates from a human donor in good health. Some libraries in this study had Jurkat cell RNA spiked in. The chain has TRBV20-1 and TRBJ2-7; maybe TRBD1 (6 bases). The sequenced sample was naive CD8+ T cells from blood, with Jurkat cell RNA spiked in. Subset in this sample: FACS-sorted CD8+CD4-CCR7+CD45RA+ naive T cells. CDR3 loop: CSAPTGILLYEQYF. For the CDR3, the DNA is TGCAGTGCGCCTACAGGGATCCTCTTGTACGAGCAGTACTTC.